This is a list of T cell receptor beta chains from one sample in a study of T cells in Graves' hyperthyroidism and ophthalmopathy. TCRdb re-called the multiplex PCR reads through MiXCR, storing one row per CDR3 protein. The data hold hundreds of thousands of distinct CDR3 sequences, with more than 15% observed a single time. Sequenced: blood. Every receptor here comes from a woman in her thirties or forties with Graves' ophthalmopathy. Each CDR3 is given with its conserved first and last residue. D genes are given only for firm matches. Expanded clones get a size class; other rows say once, few or many, or leave the size out.

v_call	cdr3_length	d_call	j_call	clone_size	cdr3_aa	cdr3_nt
TRBV3-1	15	-	TRBJ1-5	many	CASSQDRTGNQPQHF	TGTGCCAGCAGCCAAGATAGAACAGGCAATCAGCCCCAGCATTTT
TRBV2	13	-	TRBJ2-7	many	CASRDSDSYEQYF	TGTGCCAGCAGAGATTCGGACAGCTACGAGCAGTACTTC
TRBV20-1	12	TRBD1	TRBJ1-2	many	CSAPRQGLGYTF	TGCAGTGCCCCACGACAGGGACTAGGCTACACCTTC
TRBV27	15	TRBD1	TRBJ1-1	many	CASSPGQGARTEAFF	TGTGCCAGCAGCCCGGGACAGGGGGCGAGAACTGAAGCTTTCTTT
TRBV6-1	17	TRBD2	TRBJ2-7	many	CASSQPTSGSSSYEQYF	TGTGCCAGCAGTCAACCTACTAGCGGGAGTAGTTCCTACGAGCAGTACTTC
TRBV2	10	-	TRBJ1-4	-	CASSYEKLFF	TGTGCCAGCAGTTATGAAAAACTGTTTTTT
TRBV5-1	16	-	TRBJ1-1	few	CASSVNRALGEGEAFF	TGCGCCAGCAGCGTAAACCGGGCCCTCGGTGAGGGCGAAGCTTTCTTT
TRBV19	15	TRBD1	TRBJ1-2	few	CASVETGQGVRGYTF	TGTGCCAGTGTTGAGACGGGACAGGGGGTACGCGGCTACACCTTC
TRBV3-1	15	TRBD1	TRBJ1-5	-	CASSPRTGEDQPQHF	TGTGCCAGCAGCCCGCGGACAGGGGAGGACCAGCCCCAGCATTTT
TRBV6-2/TRBV6-3	20	-	TRBJ2-6	-	CASSGWVLGGKSSGANALTF	TGTGCCAGCTCGGGGTGGGTATTAGGAGGGAAGAGCTCTGGGGCCAACGCCCTGACTTTC
TRBV19	16	-	TRBJ2-1	many	CASSLHLGGLYNEQFF	TGTGCCAGTTCGCTTCATCTCGGGGGCCTGTACAATGAGCAGTTCTTC
TRBV10-3	13	-	TRBJ1-2	-	CAISEGGRVGYTF	TGTGCCATCAGTGAGGGGGGGCGAGTTGGCTACACCTTC
TRBV7-2	15	-	TRBJ2-1	few	CASSLGLGRGHEQFF	TGTGCCAGCAGCTTAGGTTTGGGTAGGGGTCATGAGCAGTTCTTC
TRBV5-8	14	-	TRBJ1-5	many	CASSSYRGNQPQHF	TGTGCCAGCAGCTCATACAGGGGCAATCAGCCCCAGCATTTT
TRBV12-3/TRBV12-4	15	TRBD1	TRBJ1-4	many	CASSLRTGGNEKLFF	TGTGCCAGCAGTTTAAGGACAGGGGGCAATGAAAAACTGTTTTTT
TRBV12-3/TRBV12-4	14	-	TRBJ2-3	many	CASSRLTQGDTQYF	TGTGCCAGCAGCCGACTCACCCAGGGAGATACGCAGTATTTT
TRBV20-1	13	-	TRBJ2-3	many	CSARVEGTDTQYF	TGCAGTGCTAGAGTAGAGGGCACAGATACGCAGTATTTT
TRBV7-8	17	TRBD1	TRBJ2-2	few	CASSLVRGQGPHGELFF	TGTGCCAGCAGCTTAGTTAGGGGGCAGGGGCCACACGGGGAGCTGTTTTTT
TRBV3-1	13	-	TRBJ1-2	many	CASSQAAAYGYTF	TGTGCCAGCAGCCAAGCGGCAGCCTATGGCTACACCTTC
TRBV30	14	-	TRBJ1-1	many	CAWTETHMNTEAFF	TGTGCCTGGACAGAGACACACATGAACACTGAAGCTTTCTTT
TRBV7-9	16	TRBD1	TRBJ2-1	few	CASSLLGQPLLEEQFF	TGTGCCAGCAGCTTACTGGGACAGCCCCTGTTGGAGGAGCAGTTCTTC
TRBV20-1	12	-	TRBJ1-1	many	CSARESEAEAFF	TGCAGTGCGCGGGAGAGTGAGGCTGAAGCTTTCTTT
TRBV20-1	15	TRBD1	TRBJ1-5	many	CSAKQDRGQSQPQHF	TGCAGTGCCAAACAGGACAGGGGGCAAAGTCAGCCCCAGCATTTT
TRBV6-1	15	TRBD2	TRBJ2-5	many	CASSELAGAGETQYF	TGTGCCAGCAGTGAACTAGCGGGGGCTGGGGAGACCCAGTACTTC
TRBV6-2/TRBV6-3	16	-	TRBJ2-1	many	CASRTRGSSSYNEQFF	TGTGCCAGCAGGACCCGGGGTTCCTCCTCCTACAATGAGCAGTTCTTC
TRBV5-1	16	TRBD2	TRBJ2-3	many	CASSLVAGAPGDTQYF	TGCGCCAGCAGCCTGGTAGCGGGAGCACCGGGGGATACGCAGTATTTT
TRBV30	13	-	TRBJ1-5	-	CAWSQGFVGPQHF	TGTGCCTGGAGTCAGGGATTTGTGGGGCCCCAGCATTTT
TRBV2	15	-	TRBJ2-7	few	CASTQLAGTFSEQYF	TGTGCCAGCACCCAACTGGCCGGGACTTTTTCTGAGCAGTACTTC
TRBV2	14	-	TRBJ2-6	few	CASSFGFGANVLTF	TGTGCCAGCTCCTTTGGATTTGGGGCCAACGTCCTGACTTTC
TRBV12-3/TRBV12-4	14	-	TRBJ2-5	many	CASSPTHTGETQYF	TGTGCCAGCAGTCCGACCCATACAGGGGAGACCCAGTACTTC
TRBV3-1	16	TRBD1	TRBJ1-4	-	CASSLNPTGVGEKLFF	TGTGCCAGCAGCCTTAATCCGACAGGGGTAGGAGAAAAACTGTTTTTT
TRBV6-1	18	-	TRBJ1-2	few	CASSELELRGPRNYGYTF	TGTGCCAGCAGTGAGCTCGAGCTCCGTGGGCCTAGGAACTATGGCTACACCTTC
TRBV18	16	-	TRBJ2-1	many	CASSPPDSSSYNEQFF	TGTGCCAGCTCACCTCCGGACAGCAGCTCCTACAATGAGCAGTTCTTC
TRBV16	15	-	TRBJ1-5	many	CASSQGTANNQPQHF	TGTGCCAGCAGCCAAGGGACGGCTAACAATCAGCCCCAGCATTTT
TRBV20-1	17	TRBD2	TRBJ2-3	-	CSAPLSGRAFRTDTQYF	TGCAGTGCTCCGCTGAGCGGGAGGGCCTTTCGCACAGATACGCAGTATTTT
TRBV9	15	-	TRBJ1-3	-	CASSGPGAGGNTIYF	TGTGCCAGCAGCGGCCCAGGGGCGGGAGGAAACACCATATATTTT
TRBV2	14	-	TRBJ2-1	-	CASSEGMLYNEQFF	TGTGCCAGCAGTGAGGGTATGTTGTACAATGAGCAGTTCTTC
TRBV7-9	15	TRBD2	TRBJ2-5	many	CASSLVSGSGETQYF	TGTGCCAGCAGCTTAGTTAGCGGGAGTGGAGAGACCCAGTACTTC
TRBV19	11	-	TRBJ1-1	once	CASRGNTEALF	TGTGCCAGTAGGGGGAACACTGAAGCTCTCTTT
TRBV18	15	-	TRBJ1-1	few	CASSPPLKWDTEAFF	TGTGCCAGCTCACCACCTTTAAAGTGGGACACTGAAGCTTTCTTT
TRBV11-2	15	-	TRBJ2-7	many	CASSLALGGRYEQYF	TGTGCCAGCAGCTTAGCGCTCGGGGGCCGCTACGAGCAGTACTTC
TRBV7-8	15	-	TRBJ2-3	many	CASSPEITSTDTQYF	TGTGCCAGCAGCCCCGAAATAACTAGCACAGATACGCAGTATTTT
TRBV9	13	TRBD1	TRBJ1-2	-	CASSDGGTAGYTF	TGTGCCAGCAGCGATGGGGGGACAGCGGGCTACACCTTC
TRBV7-6	15	-	TRBJ2-1	many	CASSFIRTAYNEQFF	TGTGCCAGCAGCTTTATCAGGACTGCTTACAATGAGCAGTTCTTC
TRBV19	14	-	TRBJ1-1	few	CASREHLRDTEAFF	TGTGCCAGTAGGGAACACCTAAGGGACACTGAAGCTTTCTTT